Here is one TCR beta chain with its context. This sample was taken from a study of blood T cell repertoires in COVID-19. Study-level background: Samples representing acute and convalescent COVID-19 were sourced from the United States, Italy and Spain.

As originally analysed: Amplification of reference gene primers was used by the study to estimate nucleated cell counts. The method was immunoSEQ multiplex PCR; TCRdb's version includes in-frame clones alone and lacks a portion of them. V and J calls and clone size are those listed in that table; D and trimming were worked out from the DNA. The table records some 68,000 clones, 80% to 90% of them present only once. CDR3 length equals 17 residues. Germline loops: CDR1 SGHKS, CDR2 YYEKEE (reference sequence). With 0 bases clipped from V and 5 bases from J, the junction kept 12 bases outside the gene matches.

The TCR was taken from a man aged 45-65 years with acute or convalescent COVID-19. The rearrangement uses TRBV5-5 and TRBJ2-5; 8 bases agree with TRBD1. The source material was peripheral blood. CDR3 amino acids: CASSLAARQGAGETQYF. The CDR3 nucleotides are TGTGCCAGCAGCTTGGCGGCGCGGCAGGGGGCGGGGGAGACCCAGTACTTC.